One sample yielded the 29 T cell receptor beta chains listed below, sequenced in a study of identical twins. TCRdb re-called the 5' RACE reads through MiXCR, storing one row per CDR3 protein. Among roughly 630,000 distinct CDR3 sequences listed, just over 7% were seen once. This sample also belongs to another study, concerning yellow fever vaccine responses in identical twins.

Material: PBMCs. The receptors come from a woman between 18 and 30 years old in good health.

This clonotype showed up just a few times. The chain is built from TRBV10-3 and TRBJ2-1; 7 bases align to TRBD1. V shed 6 bases, J shed 7 bases, and the junction held 6 bases outside the gene matches. This CDR3 is 13 amino acids long. Germline V gives CDR1 ENHRY, CDR2 SYGVKD. CDR3 coding DNA: TGTGCCATCAGCGAGGGACAGCCAAATGAGCAGTTCTTC. Protein product: CAISEGQPNEQFF.

This clonotype was observed many times. The junction departs from germline at one end; a sequencing error may be responsible. V usage is TRBV2 and J usage is TRBJ1-1, with unresolved D. CDR1 is SNHLY, CDR2 FYNNEI, per germline. The CDR3 is 13 residues long. CDR3 in amino acids: CASREEINTEAFF. The CDR3 DNA reads TGTGCCAGCAGGGAAGAGATAAACACTGAAGCTTTCTTT.

The V and J genes are TRBV12-5 and TRBJ2-1, with D perhaps being TRBD1 or TRBD2 (5 bases each). Germline V gene sequence: CDR1 LGHNT, CDR2 FRNRAP. This CDR3 contains 17 residues. V was shortened by 1 base and J by 0 bases, with 13 bases between the two germline ends. DNA for the CDR3: TGTGCTAGTGGTTTGGGCCCAGGTGGGACCTCCTACAATGAGCAGTTCTTC. It codes for CASGLGPGGTSYNEQFF.

The chain links TRBV29-1 to TRBJ2-5; D is uncertain. CDR3 size: 16 residues. The V and J ends lost 5 bases and 9 bases respectively, with 28 bases between them. Germline V lookup: CDR1 SQVTM, CDR2 ANQGSEA. The CDR3 region is CSVHEDWGSGPWAQYF. CDR3 nucleotides: TGCAGCGTTCACGAAGATTGGGGTTCGGGCCCCTGGGCCCAGTACTTC.

This clonotype has only a few counts. This chain uses TRBV4-1 with TRBJ2-1, with 7 bases matching TRBD2. V trimming: 0 bases; J trimming: 2 bases; junction bases outside the gene matches: 10. CDR1 and CDR2 (germline): MGHRA, YSYEKL. This CDR3 contains 18 residues. CDR3 amino acids: CASSQDLRLALTYNEQFF. The CDR3 coding sequence is TGCGCCAGCAGCCAAGATCTCCGACTAGCTCTCACCTACAATGAGCAGTTCTTC.

In this sample, this clonotype turned up a few times. The chain carries TRBV3-1 and TRBJ1-2, with TRBD1 matching over 7 bases. V dropped 5 bases and J dropped 2; count of bases not matched to a gene: 17. CDR1 is LGHDT and CDR2 is YNNKEL in the germline V gene (reference sequence). CDR3 length: 18 amino acids. The CDR3 reads CASSKYILQTGTNYGYTF. For the CDR3, the DNA is TGTGCCAGCAGCAAATACATTTTGCAGACAGGGACCAACTATGGCTACACCTTC.

The J gene is TRBJ2-7, the V gene TRBV10-1; unclear D gene. V was trimmed by 2 bases and J by 7 bases, leaving 9 bases between them. CDR3 length: 12 amino acids. Germline V gene sequence: CDR1 WNHNN, CDR2 SYGVQD (reference sequence). CDR3 nucleotide sequence: TGCGCCAGCAGTGAGGACAAAGGGGAGCAGTACGTC. This sequence encodes CASSEDKGEQYV.

The J gene is TRBJ2-7, the V gene TRBV20-1; TRBD2 agrees at 12 bases. The V gene's germline CDR1 is DFQATT and CDR2 SNEGSKA (reference sequence). V trimming: 6 bases; J trimming: 0 bases; junction bases outside the gene matches: 6. The CDR3 totals 15 residues. The CDR3 region is CSAGGLAGHSYEQYF. CDR3 nucleotide sequence: TGCAGTGCCGGGGGACTAGCGGGCCACTCCTACGAGCAGTACTTC.

This chain links TRBV20-1 with TRBJ2-3; the D gene is possibly TRBD2 (5 bases). Trimming removed 0 bases at V and 5 bases at J, with 15 bases between. CDR1 and CDR2 from the germline V gene are DFQATT and SNEGSKA (reference sequence). This CDR3 has 15 residues. CDR3 amino acids: CSAREGSVGGDTQYF. The DNA of the CDR3 is TGCAGTGCTAGAGAGGGTAGCGTAGGTGGAGATACGCAGTATTTT.

In its sample, this clonotype was seen a few times. The chain is built from TRBV29-1 and TRBJ2-2, with unresolved D. CDR3 length equals 13 residues. Deletions cut 5 bases from V and 4 bases from J, with 11 bases between. Germline V gene data show CDR1 as SQVTM and CDR2 as ANQGSEA. The CDR3 loop reads CSVQRWGTGELFF. CDR3 in DNA: TGCAGCGTTCAGAGGTGGGGCACCGGGGAGCTGTTTTTT.

This clonotype was observed at least ten times. The rearrangement uses TRBV5-1 and TRBJ2-1; possible D gene TRBD1, 8 bases. The germline gives CDR1 SGHRS, CDR2 YFSETQ. The germline V and J ends were trimmed by 7 bases and 3 bases, with 20 bases remaining between them. There are 16 residues in the CDR3. The CDR3 loop is CASSEGGTGHYNEQFF. As DNA, the CDR3 is TGCGCCAGCTCCGAGGGAGGGACAGGTCACTACAATGAGCAGTTCTTC.

This clonotype was recorded a few times. The gene calls are TRBV12-3 or TRBV12-4 and TRBJ1-2; TRBD1 is a possible D gene (5 bases). The V end was cut by 1 base, the J end by 5 bases, with 8 bases between. This CDR3 contains 13 residues. The chain's CDR3 is CASSLEGKYGYTF. For the CDR3, the DNA is TGTGCCAGCAGTTTAGAGGGGAAGTATGGCTACACCTTC.

The chain links TRBV3-1 to TRBJ1-2; D uncertain. This CDR3 spans 13 amino acids. The germline gives CDR1 LGHDT, CDR2 YNNKEL (reference sequence). The V gene lost 0 bases and the J gene lost 10 bases, with 12 bases spanning the gap. The CDR3 region is CASSQDSDSIYTF. The CDR3 DNA reads TGTGCCAGCAGCCAAGACTCGGATTCGATCTACACCTTC.

In this sample, this clonotype turned up a few times. The chain joins TRBV20-1 to TRBJ2-1; 7 bases map to TRBD2. The CDR3 is 15 amino acids. V was pared by 3 bases and J by 3 bases, with 8 bases of the junction left unmatched. Looked up from germline, CDR1 is DFQATT and CDR2 is SNEGSKA (reference sequence). The CDR3 reads CSASLSGGSYNEQFF. CDR3 DNA: TGCAGTGCTAGTTTATCCGGCGGGAGCTACAATGAGCAGTTCTTC.

Here the CDR3 DNA reads TGTGCCAGCAGCTTGAATCGCGCGACCCTTTTGGGCTACACCTTC. Protein product: CASSLNRATLLGYTF. The chain joins TRBV5-5 to TRBJ1-2; D uncertain. Deletions cut 1 base from V and 8 bases from J, with 18 bases between. CDR3 length: 15 amino acids. Germline V gene sequence: CDR1 SGHKS, CDR2 YYEKEE (reference sequence). The full variable domain, in which reference TRBV5-5 and TRBJ1-2 provide the parts outside the CDR3, is DAGVTQSPTHLIKTRGQQVTLRCSPISGHKSVSWYQQVLGQGPQFIFQYYEKEERGRGNFPDRFSARQFPNYSSELNVNALLLGDSALYLCASSLNRATLLGYTFGSGTRLTVV.

This clonotype was observed a few times. The rearrangement links TRBV11-2 to TRBJ2-2; D is perhaps TRBD1 or TRBD2 (6 bases each). Trimming removed 3 bases from V and 3 bases from J, with 11 bases in between. Germline V lookup: CDR1 SGHAT, CDR2 FQNNGV. The CDR3 is 15 amino acids. CDR3 nucleotides: TGTGCCAGCAGCTTGAGGGGGGCTTACACCGGGGAGCTGTTTTTT. Translation: CASSLRGAYTGELFF.

This clonotype has a count of ten or more. The chain links TRBV9 to TRBJ2-3; D is unclear. V was trimmed by 3 bases and J by 0 bases, leaving 14 bases between them. Germline assignment: CDR1 SGDLS and CDR2 YYNGEE. The CDR3 loop spans 16 amino acids. CDR3 DNA: TGTGCCAGCAGCGCCCCCCACGCGGCTAGCACAGATACGCAGTATTTT. Its translation is CASSAPHAASTDTQYF.

The chain employs TRBV2 and TRBJ1-4; a weak D match, TRBD1 (5 bases). The CDR3 sequence is 14 residues long. Germline loops: CDR1 SNHLY, CDR2 FYNNEI. Trimming removed 3 bases from V and 7 bases from J, with 12 bases in between. CDR3 nucleotide sequence: TGTGCCAGCAGTGAGGGAGGGGTGGCTGAAAAACTGTTTTTT. It is translated as CASSEGGVAEKLFF.

This chain connects TRBV6-1 to TRBJ2-3, with TRBD1 identical over 7 bases. V trimming: 6 bases; J trimming: 5 bases; junction bases outside the gene matches: 11. CDR1 MNHNS and CDR2 SASEGT come from the germline V gene. The CDR3 spans 15 residues. Here the CDR3 DNA reads TGTGCCAGCAGCCCCAGGGGGTTCGGCGAAGATACGCAGTATTTT. It specifies CASSPRGFGEDTQYF.

Comment on this clonotype: This may stem from a read error, because a much larger clone lies one nucleotide away. This chain uses TRBV11-2 with TRBJ2-1; 9 bases map to TRBD2. This CDR3 has 15 amino acids. Germline V gives CDR1 SGHAT, CDR2 FQNNGV. With 5 bases clipped from V and 3 bases from J, the junction kept 5 bases outside the gene matches. The CDR3 DNA sequence: TGTGCCAGCAGCGCCGGGACTAGCCTCTACAATGAGCAGTTCTTC. It specifies CASSAGTSLYNEQFF.

This clonotype occurred a few times. The chain couples TRBV5-1 to TRBJ1-1; D may be TRBD1 (5 bases). From germline, CDR1 is SGHRS and CDR2 YFSETQ. Trimming shortened V by 1 base and J by 1 base, and 11 bases separated the two germline ends. The CDR3 length is 15 residues. The CDR3 loop is CASSLLGQENTEAFF. The CDR3 bases are TGCGCCAGCAGCTTGTTGGGGCAGGAGAACACTGAAGCTTTCTTT. Looking up the rest from reference TRBV5-1 and TRBJ1-1 gives the full variable domain: KAGVTQTPRYLIKTRGQQVTLSCSPISGHRSVSWYQQTPGQGLQFLFEYFSETQRNKGNFPGRFSGRQFSNSRSEMNVSTLELGDSALYLCASSLLGQENTEAFFGQGTRLTVV.

This clonotype has a count of ten or more. The V and J genes are TRBV14 and TRBJ2-1, with TRBD2 matching over 7 bases. The CDR3 consists of 15 residues. The ends lost 2 bases at V and 4 bases at J; junction bases unmatched: 5. Germline CDR1 and CDR2: SGHDN and FVKESK. The CDR3 bases are TGTGCCAGCAGCCAAAGGAGCGGGAAGTACAATGAGCAGTTCTTC. The encoded protein is CASSQRSGKYNEQFF.

This clonotype has only a few counts. The chain is built from TRBV27 and TRBJ1-2, with unresolved D. Germline V CDR1 and CDR2: MNHEY, SMNVEV (reference sequence). CDR3 size: 12 residues. V gave up 6 bases and J gave up 4 bases, with 9 bases separating them. The CDR3 protein is CASSGNSYGYTF. The CDR3 DNA is TGTGCCAGCAGCGGTAACAGCTATGGCTACACCTTC.

The rearrangement uses TRBV6-1 and TRBJ2-3; TRBD2 matches 11 bases. CDR1 MNHNS and CDR2 SASEGT come from the germline V gene. The CDR3 extends over 17 amino acids. V dropped 6 bases and J dropped 4; count of bases not matched to a gene: 12. In nucleotides, the CDR3 is TGTGCCAGCAGCTTCCAAACTAGCGGGAGAGTCTCAGATACGCAGTATTTT. It codes for CASSFQTSGRVSDTQYF.

This clonotype was seen only a few times. This chain uses TRBV4-1 with TRBJ2-5; 10 bases are a match to TRBD2. CDR1 is MGHRA and CDR2 is YSYEKL in the germline V gene. The CDR3 length is 15 residues. The J segment lost 5 bases and the V segment lost 0 bases, leaving 3 bases of the junction unmatched. The DNA of the CDR3 is TGCGCCAGCAGCCAAGATCAGGGACTAGCGGAGACCCAGTACTTC. As protein: CASSQDQGLAETQYF.

J is TRBJ2-7 and V is TRBV20-1; no clear D gene. Trimming shortened V by 5 bases and J by 0 bases, and 20 bases separated the two germline ends. CDR3 length equals 16 residues. Looked up from germline, CDR1 is DFQATT and CDR2 is SNEGSKA (reference sequence). CDR3 nucleotides: TGCAGTGCTCCTAAAGCTTTCCACTCGAGCTCCTACGAGCAGTACGTC. This gives the protein CSAPKAFHSSSYEQYV.

As concerns this clonotype: The junction departs from the called germline gene at one end, perhaps through a read error. The chain joins TRBV5-1 to TRBJ1-1, with 7 bases that match TRBD1. The CDR3 spans 14 residues. From germline, CDR1 is SGHRS and CDR2 YFSETQ. CDR3 DNA: TGCGCCAGCAGCTTGGGACAGGGTACGACTGAATCTTTCTTT. Amino acid sequence: CASSLGQGTTESFF.

This clonotype came up many times. J is TRBJ1-4 and V is TRBV6-5; no clear D gene. The ends were cut back, 2 bases at V and 7 bases at J, with 17 bases in the middle. The germline CDR1 and CDR2 sequences are MNHEY and SVGAGI. The CDR3 consists of 16 residues. In DNA, the CDR3 is TGTGCCAGCAGTTACAGTCTCGGCAATGAGGCTGAAAAACTGTTTTTT. Its translation is CASSYSLGNEAEKLFF.

This clonotype was counted only a few times. The rearrangement joins TRBV12-3 or TRBV12-4 to TRBJ2-1, with 9 bases fitting TRBD1. The CDR3 length is 15 residues. With V trimmed by 7 bases and J by 6 bases, 10 bases remained unmatched. CDR3 sequence reads: CASNPTGGLSNEQFF. The CDR3 DNA reads as TGTGCCAGCAACCCTACAGGGGGCCTTAGCAATGAGCAGTTCTTC.